Presented here are 13 T cell receptor beta chains from one specimen sequenced in a study of OX40 agonist ivuxolimab in advanced cancers. Sequencing used immunoSEQ multiplex PCR; TCRdb keeps in-frame clones, though not all of them. The sample includes tens of thousands of clones, about nine tenths seen only once; the top ten take roughly 2.5%. Source: CD4+ or CD8+ T cells sorted from blood, taken in a trial of the OX40 agonist ivuxolimab. These receptors all stem from an adult with an advanced solid tumor such as melanoma, head and neck, liver or kidney cancer.

The gene calls are TRBV19 and TRBJ1-5; D remains unclear. Germline V gene sequence: CDR1 LNHDA, CDR2 SQIVND (reference sequence). The CDR3 spans 13 residues. Trimming left V 3 bases short and J 6 bases short, with 9 bases between. CDR3 DNA sequence: TGTGCCAGTAGTATCTTAGCCGGTCAGCCCCAGCATTTT. This translates into CASSILAGQPQHF.

The rearrangement links TRBV6-1 to TRBJ2-5, with 10 nucleotides matching TRBD1. After removal of 3 bases from V and 11 bases from J, the junction contained 12 bases not matched to a gene. The CDR3 spans 15 residues. Germline lookup yields CDR1 MNHNS and CDR2 SASEGT. In nucleotides, the CDR3 is TGTGCCAGCAGTGAGGGACAGGGGCCCCAGGGGGAGCAGTACTTC. Translating gives CASSEGQGPQGEQYF.

This sequence joins TRBV4-2 and TRBJ2-1; 7 bases line up with TRBD2. Trimming at V came to 1 base and at J to 4 bases, leaving 10 bases not matched to a gene. CDR1 is LGHNA and CDR2 is YNFKEQ in the germline V gene. The CDR3 is made up of 17 amino acids. The CDR3 here is CASSQVVQGGMYNEQFF. CDR3 sequence (DNA): TGTGCCAGCAGCCAAGTAGTGCAGGGAGGGATGTACAATGAGCAGTTCTTC.

A single count supports this clone. The chain couples TRBV5-1 to TRBJ2-4; 9 nucleotides match TRBD1. Trimming cost V 5 bases and J 5 bases; bases outside gene matches: 8. CDR1 and CDR2 from the germline V gene are SGHRS and YFSETQ. The CDR3 is 15 residues long. CDR3 in amino acids: CASRDPGQGQNIQYF. As DNA, the CDR3 is TGCGCCAGCAGGGATCCGGGACAGGGTCAAAACATTCAGTACTTC.

This clone was counted a few times. V is TRBV5-6 and J is TRBJ1-2; unclear D gene. The CDR3 is 12 amino acids. The V and J ends lost 4 bases and 4 bases respectively, with 8 bases between them. The V gene's germline CDR1 is SGHDT and CDR2 YYEEEE. The CDR3 protein is CASSPNTYGYTF. The CDR3 bases are TGTGCCAGCAGCCCGAACACCTATGGCTACACCTTC. The whole variable domain, filled in from reference TRBV5-6 and TRBJ1-2, reads DAGVTQSPTHLIKTRGQQVTLRCSPKSGHDTVSWYQQALGQGPQFIFQYYEEEERQRGNFPDRFSGHQFPNYSSELNVNALLLGDSALYLCASSPNTYGYTFGSGTRLTVV.

This chain links TRBV18 with TRBJ1-2, with D maybe TRBD1 (5 bases). Germline CDR1 and CDR2: KGHSH and LQKENI. Trimming took 3 bases from V and 6 from J, leaving 14 bases between them. This CDR3 is 14 amino acids long. The CDR3 reads CASSPDGDGNGYTF. The DNA for the CDR3 is TGTGCCAGCTCACCGGACGGGGACGGGAATGGCTACACCTTC.

V is TRBV9 and J is TRBJ2-1; D unresolved. Per the germline V gene, CDR1 is SGDLS and CDR2 is YYNGEE. The CDR3 runs 16 residues. V lost 3 bases and J 1 base, leaving 14 bases between the germline ends. The CDR3 DNA is TGTGCCAGCAGCGCCCTACTTCGGGCATCCTACAATGAGCAGTTCTTC. Translated, it gives CASSALLRASYNEQFF.

CDR3 coding DNA: TGTGCCAGCAGCCGGAATCACAGGGGAAACACCATATATTTT. Translating gives CASSRNHRGNTIYF. The gene calls are TRBV14 and TRBJ1-3; D possibly corresponds to TRBD1 (5 bases). There are 14 residues in the CDR3. The V and J ends lost 4 bases and 4 bases respectively, with 11 bases between them. Per germline, CDR1 SGHDN and CDR2 FVKESK. Supplemented by reference TRBV14 and TRBJ1-3, the full variable domain reads EAGVTQFPSHSVIEKGQTVTLRCDPISGHDNLYWYRRVMGKEIKFLLHFVKESKQDESGMPNNRFLAERTGGTYSTLKVQPAELEDSGVYFCASSRNHRGNTIYFGEGSWLTVV.

V gene TRBV19 combines with J gene TRBJ2-2, with D tentatively TRBD1 or TRBD2 (5 bases each). Per germline, CDR1 LNHDA and CDR2 SQIVND (reference sequence). The CDR3 length is 15 residues. Trimming left V 9 bases short and J 4 bases short, with 18 bases between. The CDR3 reads CASKRDPVGTGELFF. The CDR3 DNA follows: TGTGCCAGCAAAAGGGACCCCGTTGGCACCGGGGAGCTGTTTTTT. Full variable domain (remainder filled in from reference TRBV19 and TRBJ2-2): DGGITQSPKYLFRKEGQNVTLSCEQNLNHDAMYWYRQDPGQGLRLIYYSQIVNDFQKGDIAEGYSVSREKKESFPLTVTSAQKNPTAFYLCASKRDPVGTGELFFGEGSRLTVL.

The chain links TRBV5-8 to TRBJ1-1; D is undetermined. V was clipped by 0 bases and J by 3 bases, with 3 bases between them. From germline, CDR1 is SGHTS and CDR2 YDEGEE. CDR3 length equals 12 residues. The CDR3 nucleotides read TGTGCCAGCAGCTTGGATTACACTGAAGCTTTCTTT. It yields the protein CASSLDYTEAFF. Based on the CDR3 plus reference TRBV5-8 and TRBJ1-1, the full variable domain is EAGVTQSPTHLIKTRGQQATLRCSPISGHTSVYWYQQALGLGLQFLLWYDEGEERNRGNFPPRFSGRQFPNYSSELNVNALELEDSALYLCASSLDYTEAFFGQGTRLTVV.

There are a few counts of this clone. The chain joins TRBV7-8 to TRBJ1-2; no reliable D call. CDR1 SGHVS and CDR2 FQNEAQ come from the germline V gene. The CDR3 is made up of 17 amino acids. Deletions cut 1 base from V and 0 bases from J, with 15 bases between. The CDR3 DNA reads as TGTGCCAGCAGCTTAGGGCAGCTATCCTATTCTAACTATGGCTACACCTTC. Its protein product is CASSLGQLSYSNYGYTF. Together with reference TRBV7-8 and TRBJ1-2, the CDR3 gives the full variable domain: GAGVSQSPRYKVAKRGQDVALRCDPISGHVSLFWYQQALGQGPEFLTYFQNEAQLDKSGLPSDRFFAERPEGSVSTLKIQRTQQEDSAVYLCASSLGQLSYSNYGYTFGSGTRLTVV.

V and J are TRBV20-1 and TRBJ2-5; 9 bases are a match to TRBD1. The J call is doubtful: the DNA matches TRBJ2-7 better. Germline CDR1 and CDR2: DFQATT and SNEGSKA (reference sequence). The CDR3 extends over 11 amino acids. The CDR3 region is CSGDRVYEQYF. The CDR3, as DNA: TGCAGTGGGGACAGGGTCTACGAGCAGTACTTC.

The V gene is TRBV29-1, the J gene TRBJ2-3; either TRBD1 or TRBD2 may supply D (6 bases each). This CDR3 contains 16 residues. CDR1 and CDR2 from the germline V gene are SQVTM and ANQGSEA. V gave up 3 bases and J gave up 1 base, with 17 bases separating them. In DNA form, the CDR3 reads TGCAGCGTTGACTACGTTGGGGGGCACGGCACAGATACGCAGTATTTT. It specifies CSVDYVGGHGTDTQYF.